A single sample gave rise to the 10 T cell receptor beta chains below, sequenced in a study of post-analysis software for immune sequencing data. Tagging with unique molecular identifiers was a feature of the TCR beta cDNA libraries. TCRdb reprocessed the PCR reads via MiXCR and lists one record per CDR3 protein. Here the sample spans 380,000 or so distinct CDR3 sequences, approximately 33% being singletons. Study conclusions and caveats: TRBV5-6, TRBV5-1 and TRBV20-1 were among roughly five TRBV segments more frequent in patients than controls.

These receptors' targets are unknown. The sequenced material came from blood. Source of these receptors: a girl under 18 with multiple sclerosis.

This clonotype was seen more than once but under ten times. The DNA for the CDR3 is TGCAGTGCTAGACTAGTGTCTGGGACTAGCGGCTACAATGAGCAGTTCTTC. This gives the protein CSARLVSGTSGYNEQFF. The gene calls are TRBV20-1 and TRBJ2-1, with 11 bases that match TRBD2. The CDR3 consists of 17 residues. Germline CDR1 DFQATT, CDR2 SNEGSKA (reference sequence). V lost 2 bases, J lost 3 bases, and 9 bases stayed unmatched.

There are a few counts of this clonotype. The CDR3 region has the DNA TGTGCCAGCAGTTACGGGGATGAGCAGTTCTTC. Translation: CASSYGDEQFF. The rearrangement uses TRBV6-6 and TRBJ2-1; D gene uncertain. The V gene lost 2 bases and the J gene lost 8 bases, with 4 bases spanning the gap. Germline V gene sequence: CDR1 MNHNY, CDR2 SVGAGI (reference sequence). The CDR3 length is 11 residues.

V and J are TRBV4-3 and TRBJ1-1; D uncertain. In germline, CDR1 is LGHNA, CDR2 YSLEER. The CDR3 consists of 15 residues. The V gene lost 1 base and the J gene lost 1 base, with 10 bases spanning the gap. CDR3 sequence reads: CASSQVENTNTEAFF. The CDR3 DNA sequence: TGCGCCAGCAGCCAAGTGGAGAATACGAACACTGAAGCTTTCTTT.

The chain joins TRBV9 to TRBJ1-5; 7 bases are shared with TRBD1. CDR1 is SGDLS, CDR2 YYNGEE, per germline. This CDR3 is built from 15 residues. The junction had 12 bases not matched to a gene; V was cut back by 5 bases and J by 7 bases. The CDR3: CASSLTTGPNQPQHF. The CDR3, as DNA: TGTGCCAGCAGTCTAACGACAGGGCCGAACCAGCCCCAGCATTTT. The full variable domain, rest sourced from reference TRBV9 and TRBJ1-5, is DSGVTQTPKHLITATGQRVTLRCSPRSGDLSVYWYQQSLDQGLQFLIQYYNGEERAKGNILERFSAQQFPDLHSELNLSSLELGDSALYFCASSLTTGPNQPQHFGDGTRLSIL.

V gene TRBV6-5 combines with J gene TRBJ1-2, with D hard to call. The germline V and J ends were trimmed by 0 bases and 4 bases, with 6 bases remaining between them. Germline lookup yields CDR1 MNHEY and CDR2 SVGAGI. The CDR3 is 13 amino acids. The chain's CDR3 is CASSYSGSYGYTF. CDR3 sequence (DNA): TGTGCCAGCAGTTACTCGGGCAGCTATGGCTACACCTTC.

A remark on this clonotype: One end of the junction is discordant with germline, which a read error may explain. V and J are TRBV5-6 and TRBJ2-1, with D perhaps TRBD1 or TRBD2 (5 bases each). This CDR3 spans 14 amino acids. Looked up from germline, CDR1 is SGHDT and CDR2 is YYEEEE. DNA of the CDR3: TGTGCCAGCAGCTTGGTGACAGCGGACAATGGGCAGTTCTTC. Amino acids: CASSLVTADNGQFF.

The rearrangement uses TRBV6-2 or TRBV6-3 and TRBJ2-7, with TRBD1 matching 7 bases. The CDR3 totals 15 residues. The V and J ends lost 7 bases and 0 bases, in that order; junction bases with no gene match: 9. The germline V gene has CDR1 MNHEY and CDR2 SVGEGT. Written as DNA, the CDR3 is TGTGCCAGCATCCAAGACAGGGCGGGCTCCTACGAGCAGTACTTC. It encodes CASIQDRAGSYEQYF.

The CDR3 DNA is TGTGCCAGCAGTTACTCATACACCTTAAGCAATCAGCCCCAGCATTTT. As protein: CASSYSYTLSNQPQHF. This sequence joins TRBV6-5 and TRBJ1-5, with no clear D. CDR3 size: 16 residues. Germline CDR1 reads MNHEY; CDR2 reads SVGAGI. V was pared by 0 bases and J by 1 base, with 10 bases between.

The chain carries TRBV4-1 and TRBJ1-2; perhaps TRBD1 as D (5 bases). The CDR3 spans 15 residues. Looked up from germline, CDR1 is MGHRA and CDR2 is YSYEKL. V lost 0 bases and J lost 3, with 11 bases in between. The CDR3 spells CASSQEQGLYYGYTF. The CDR3 DNA reads as TGCGCCAGCAGCCAAGAGCAGGGCCTCTACTATGGCTACACCTTC.

This clonotype has a handful of counts. The chain employs TRBV5-1 and TRBJ1-1, with TRBD1 as a possible D gene (6 bases). This CDR3 has 13 residues. V lost 4 bases to trimming and J lost 4 bases, with 11 bases between them. Germline V gene sequence: CDR1 SGHRS, CDR2 YFSETQ. DNA for the CDR3: TGCGCCAGCAGCATACAGGGCGCCACTGAAGCTTTCTTT. Amino acid sequence: CASSIQGATEAFF.